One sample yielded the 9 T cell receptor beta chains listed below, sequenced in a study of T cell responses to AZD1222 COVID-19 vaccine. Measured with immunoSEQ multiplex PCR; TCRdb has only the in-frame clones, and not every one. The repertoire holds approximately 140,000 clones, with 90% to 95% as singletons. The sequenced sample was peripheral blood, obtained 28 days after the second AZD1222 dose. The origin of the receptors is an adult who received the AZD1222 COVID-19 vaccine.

CDR3 sequence: CASSQYPTLAGELFF. The CDR3 DNA reads TGTGCCAGCAGCCAATATCCGACCTTGGCCGGGGAGCTGTTTTTT. The chain carries TRBV14 and TRBJ2-2, with D unclear. This CDR3 contains 15 residues. The germline V gene has CDR1 SGHDN and CDR2 FVKESK. The V and J ends lost 2 bases and 6 bases respectively, with 13 bases between them.

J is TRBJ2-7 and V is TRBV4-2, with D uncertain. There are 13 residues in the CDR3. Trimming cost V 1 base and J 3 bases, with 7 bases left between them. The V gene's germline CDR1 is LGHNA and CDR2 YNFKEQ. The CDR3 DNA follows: TGTGCCAGCAGCCAAGGAGATATCTACGAGCAGTACTTC. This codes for CASSQGDIYEQYF.

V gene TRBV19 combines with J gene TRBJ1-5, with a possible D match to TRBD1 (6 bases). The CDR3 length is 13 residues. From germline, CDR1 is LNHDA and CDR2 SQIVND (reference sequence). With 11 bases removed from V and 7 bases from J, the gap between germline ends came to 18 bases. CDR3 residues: CACSDSLGQPQHF. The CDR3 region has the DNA TGTGCCTGTTCGGACAGCCTCGGGCAGCCCCAGCATTTT.

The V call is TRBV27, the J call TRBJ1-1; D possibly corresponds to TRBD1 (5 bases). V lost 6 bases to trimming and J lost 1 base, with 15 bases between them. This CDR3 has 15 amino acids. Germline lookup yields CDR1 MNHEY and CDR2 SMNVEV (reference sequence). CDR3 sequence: CASSPTGTQNTEAFF. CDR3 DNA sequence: TGTGCCAGCAGCCCAACCGGGACCCAGAACACTGAAGCTTTCTTT.

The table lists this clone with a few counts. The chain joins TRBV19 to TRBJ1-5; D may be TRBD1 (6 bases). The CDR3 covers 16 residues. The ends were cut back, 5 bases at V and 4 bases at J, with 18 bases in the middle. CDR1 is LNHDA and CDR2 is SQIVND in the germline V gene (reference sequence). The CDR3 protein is CASSRPVRGTNQPQHF. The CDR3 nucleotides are TGTGCCAGTAGTCGACCTGTCAGGGGCACGAATCAGCCCCAGCATTTT.

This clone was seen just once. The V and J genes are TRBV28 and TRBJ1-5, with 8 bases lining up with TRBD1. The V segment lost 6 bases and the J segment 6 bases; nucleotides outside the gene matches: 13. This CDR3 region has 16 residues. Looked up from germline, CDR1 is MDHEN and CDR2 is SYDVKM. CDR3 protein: CASSTRQGWIGQPQHF. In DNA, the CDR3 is TGTGCCAGCAGCACCCGACAGGGGTGGATCGGTCAGCCCCAGCATTTT.

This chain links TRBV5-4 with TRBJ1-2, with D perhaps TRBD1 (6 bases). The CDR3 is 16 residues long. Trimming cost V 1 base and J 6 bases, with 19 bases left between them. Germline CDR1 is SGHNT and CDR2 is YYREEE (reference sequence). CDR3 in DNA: TGTGCCAGCAGCTTGCTTTCAGTCGGTAGGGGGGATGGCTACACCTTC. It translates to CASSLLSVGRGDGYTF. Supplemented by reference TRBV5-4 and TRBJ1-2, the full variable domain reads ETGVTQSPTHLIKTRGQQVTLRCSSQSGHNTVSWYQQALGQGPQFIFQYYREEENGRGNFPPRFSGLQFPNYSSELNVNALELDDSALYLCASSLLSVGRGDGYTFGSGTRLTVV.

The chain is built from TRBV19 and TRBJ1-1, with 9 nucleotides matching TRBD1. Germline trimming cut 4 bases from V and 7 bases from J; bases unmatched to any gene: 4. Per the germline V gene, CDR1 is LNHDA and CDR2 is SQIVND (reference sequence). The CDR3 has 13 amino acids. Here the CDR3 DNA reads TGTGCCAGTAGTACGGACAGGGGCAATGAAGCTTTCTTT. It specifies CASSTDRGNEAFF. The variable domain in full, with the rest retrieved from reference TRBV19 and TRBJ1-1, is DGGITQSPKYLFRKEGQNVTLSCEQNLNHDAMYWYRQDPGQGLRLIYYSQIVNDFQKGDIAEGYSVSREKKESFPLTVTSAQKNPTAFYLCASSTDRGNEAFFGQGTRLTVV.

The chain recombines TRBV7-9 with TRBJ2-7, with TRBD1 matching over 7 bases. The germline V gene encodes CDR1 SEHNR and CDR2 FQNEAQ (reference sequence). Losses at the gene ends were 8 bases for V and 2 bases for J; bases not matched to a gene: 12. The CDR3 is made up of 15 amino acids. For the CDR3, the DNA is TGTGCCAGCCAGGGGGTTGGGGGTTCGACCTACGAGCAGTACTTC. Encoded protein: CASQGVGGSTYEQYF.